These 17 T cell receptor beta chains were all obtained from the same sample, sequenced in a study of response to subunit inactivated influenza vaccine. TCRdb recomputed calls from the RT-PCR reads with MiXCR, one row per CDR3 protein. The top ten clones hold about 9.4% of a sample with a few hundred thousand distinct CDR3 sequences, 20% to 25% of them seen once. The specimen was PBMCs from blood, collected less than 22 months after vaccination. The receptor set was obtained from a man in his fifties or sixties who received an inactivated influenza vaccine.

This chain's CDR3 is CSVEGLAGSEQFF. CDR3 bases: TGCAGCGTTGAAGGTCTAGCGGGCAGTGAGCAGTTCTTC. The chain links TRBV29-1 to TRBJ2-1; 8 bases align to TRBD2. V shed 1 base and J 9 bases; nucleotides not matched to a gene: 5. The CDR3 length is 13 residues. CDR1 and CDR2 (germline): SQVTM, ANQGSEA.

In its sample, this clonotype was seen a few times. The chain combines TRBV24-1 with TRBJ1-2; maybe TRBD1 (6 bases). V was trimmed by 0 bases and J by 6 bases, leaving 10 bases between them. The germline V gene has CDR1 KGHDR and CDR2 SFDVKD. The CDR3 has 14 amino acids. DNA of the CDR3: TGTGCCACCAGTGATTTGTGGGGGCGACATGGCTACACCTTC. Translating it yields CATSDLWGRHGYTF.

V and J are TRBV29-1 and TRBJ2-1; TRBD1 is a possible D gene (5 bases). Between the trimmed V and J ends, which lost 6 bases and 2 bases, there was a span of 14 bases. This CDR3 region has 14 residues. Per germline, CDR1 SQVTM and CDR2 ANQGSEA. CDR3 amino acids: CSVAFRGTYNEQFF. CDR3 nucleotide sequence: TGCAGCGTGGCTTTTAGGGGTACCTACAATGAGCAGTTCTTC.

This clonotype was seen more than once but under ten times. The V gene is TRBV20-1, the J gene TRBJ2-2, with D perhaps TRBD2 (6 bases). V was clipped by 3 bases and J by 7 bases, with 12 bases between them. The CDR3 contains 13 residues. Germline CDR1 and CDR2: DFQATT and SNEGSKA (reference sequence). The CDR3 DNA reads as TGCAGTGCTAGTGCGACTAGTCTCGGGGAGCTGTTTTTT. Encoded protein: CSASATSLGELFF.

This chain uses TRBV2 with TRBJ1-4; 10 bases map to TRBD1. This CDR3 region has 13 residues. J gave up 7 bases and V 8 bases, and 4 bases lay outside the gene matches. Per germline, CDR1 SNHLY and CDR2 FYNNEI. CDR3 bases: TGTGCCAGCCGACAGGGGGCGCGTGAAAAACTGTTTTTT. Its protein is CASRQGAREKLFF.

The chain recombines TRBV28 with TRBJ2-6; tentatively, D is TRBD1 (6 bases). The CDR3 is 18 residues long. The V gene lost 5 bases and the J gene lost 0 bases, with 17 bases spanning the gap. The V gene's germline CDR1 is MDHEN and CDR2 SYDVKM. The CDR3 DNA follows: TGTGCCAGCAGTCAAACACTAAGGACAGACTCTGGGGCCAACGTCCTGACTTTC. The encoded protein is CASSQTLRTDSGANVLTF.

This clonotype was recorded many times. The chain has TRBV3-1 and TRBJ1-2; D remains ambiguous. Germline CDR1 and CDR2: LGHDT and YNNKEL (reference sequence). This CDR3 has 13 residues. Trimming pared 0 bases from V and 2 bases from J, leaving 4 bases between. The CDR3 DNA is TGTGCCAGCAGCCAAGATGGGAACTATGGCTACACCTTC. Protein sequence: CASSQDGNYGYTF.

This clonotype was counted many times. V usage is TRBV4-3 and J usage is TRBJ1-2; 7 bases agree with TRBD1. This CDR3 is 15 amino acids long. Trimming removed 0 bases from V and 9 bases from J; junction bases left unmatched: 10. Germline V gives CDR1 LGHNA, CDR2 YSLEER. The CDR3 reads CASSQDRTGFRSYTF. The CDR3 DNA reads TGCGCCAGCAGCCAAGATAGGACAGGTTTTCGGAGCTACACCTTC.

The genes are TRBV6-1 and TRBJ1-1, with 7 nucleotides matching TRBD1. The V gene's germline CDR1 is MNHNS and CDR2 SASEGT. J gave up 5 bases and V 6 bases, and 12 bases lay outside the gene matches. This CDR3 is 15 amino acids long. Here the CDR3 DNA reads TGTGCCAGCAGGCATGAATACAGGGGTTTTACTGAAGCTTTCTTT. It translates to CASRHEYRGFTEAFF.

This clonotype was found a few times. The chain links TRBV6-2 or TRBV6-3 to TRBJ2-1, with 9 bases aligning to TRBD1. V trimming: 5 bases; J trimming: 2 bases; junction bases outside the gene matches: 4. Germline CDR1 is MNHEY and CDR2 is SVGEGT. CDR3 length equals 15 residues. The CDR3 bases are TGTGCCAGCAGTCCCTGGACAGGGGCCTACAATGAGCAGTTCTTC. Its protein product is CASSPWTGAYNEQFF.

The gene calls are TRBV7-2 and TRBJ1-1; D is ambiguous. CDR1 and CDR2 from the germline V gene are SGHTA and FQGNSA. The CDR3 is 12 amino acids. V lost 2 bases to trimming and J lost 6 bases, with 7 bases between them. CDR3 in amino acids: CASSLFLSEAFF. CDR3 sequence (DNA): TGTGCCAGCAGCTTATTTTTGTCTGAAGCTTTCTTT.

This clonotype was counted only a few times. V and J are TRBV7-8 and TRBJ2-2, with 9 positions matching TRBD2. The CDR3 covers 16 residues. Germline loops: CDR1 SGHVS, CDR2 FQNEAQ. With V trimmed by 3 bases and J by 0 bases, 2 bases remained unmatched. This CDR3 reads CASSFGGGANTGELFF. The CDR3 nucleotides are TGTGCCAGCAGCTTCGGCGGGGGGGCGAACACCGGGGAGCTGTTTTTT.

The chain links TRBV7-2 to TRBJ2-1; no firm D call. Trimming removed 1 base from V and 5 bases from J, with 9 bases in between. The CDR3 loop spans 14 amino acids. Germline-derived CDR1 and CDR2 are SGHTA and FQGNSA. CDR3 in DNA: TGTGCCAGCAGCTTAGTGTTCGGAAACAATGAGCAGTTCTTC. Protein sequence: CASSLVFGNNEQFF.

The genes are TRBV20-1 and TRBJ2-3, with D unclear. The CDR3 has 15 residues. Germline CDR1 DFQATT, CDR2 SNEGSKA (reference sequence). V lost 5 bases and J 0 bases, leaving 15 bases between the germline ends. The CDR3 protein is CSASTQGDSTDTQYF. CDR3 in DNA: TGCAGTGCTTCCACGCAAGGAGATAGCACAGATACGCAGTATTTT.

This clonotype came up many times. V is TRBV7-2 and J is TRBJ1-5, with D possibly matching TRBD1 (6 bases). The CDR3 sequence is 14 residues long. Trimming removed 5 bases at V and 3 bases at J, with 11 bases between. Germline loops: CDR1 SGHTA, CDR2 FQGNSA. CDR3 nucleotides: TGTGCCAGCAGCCCCCCAGGGGCCAATCAGCCCCAGCATTTT. Amino acids: CASSPPGANQPQHF. The full variable domain, with the rest looked up from reference TRBV7-2 and TRBJ1-5, is GAGVSQSPSNKVTEKGKDVELRCDPISGHTALYWYRQSLGQGLEFLIYFQGNSAPDKSGLPSDRFSAERTGGSVSTLTIQRTQQEDSAVYLCASSPPGANQPQHFGDGTRLSIL.

This rearrangement joins TRBV12-3 or TRBV12-4 to TRBJ2-7; D not resolved. The CDR3 spans 14 residues. The germline V and J ends were trimmed by 5 bases and 3 bases, with 14 bases remaining between them. The CDR3 DNA reads TGTGCCAGCAGTGCACTCGGTAGCTTCTACGAGCAGTACTTC. Its translation is CASSALGSFYEQYF.

The chain carries TRBV4-3 and TRBJ2-1; tentatively, D is TRBD1 or TRBD2 (5 bases each). The CDR3 contains 12 residues. Per germline, CDR1 LGHNA and CDR2 YSLEER. The V end was cut by 1 base, the J end by 11 bases, with 9 bases between. The CDR3 nucleotides are TGCGCCAGCAGCCAAGGACGGGGCCAGCAGTTCTTC. As protein: CASSQGRGQQFF.